This TCR beta chain is from a study of blood T cell repertoires in COVID-19 (dated by TCRdb to 2020 to 2021). With regard to the full study: Collaborator samples came from the United States, Italy and Spain and covered acute and convalescent phases of COVID-19. The prospective study material was composed of cDNA or gDNA derived from T cells, B-cell-depleted T cells, or PBMCs. The dataset comprised deeply sampled blood TCRbeta repertoires from subjects exposed to, actively infected with, or recovered from COVID-19. The repertoires were made available in a free public database intended to serve as a resource for research on the immune response to SARS-CoV-2. The samples were drawn from the first 160 participants of the ongoing ImmuneRACE study and from 1,200 or so subjects provided by 6 global collaborators. Nearly every sample came with metadata listing a de-identified subject ID, COVID-19 status, age in years and sex. HLA class I and class II types, where available, came from metadata supplied by the sample provider rather than from assay-based typing. The paper as a whole reports these results and caveats: The amount of clinical and demographic metadata varied by source and participant and was provided uncurated.

TCRbeta CDR3 regions were amplified from genomic DNA using the immunoSEQ Assay, a bias-controlled multiplex PCR. In the paper's pipeline: The number of nucleated cells in each sample was estimated by amplification of reference gene primers within the assay. Sequence reads were collapsed and filtered to measure the absolute abundance of every unique TCRbeta CDR3 rearrangement. For each sample, productive Simpson clonality was calculated as the square root of Simpson's diversity index over productive rearrangements. TCRdb carries this immuneACCESS record with in-frame sequences only. Its versions omit some clonotypes, under half of them owing to an unresolved V gene in the studies checked, with the rest unexplained. That table furnishes V, J and clone size, whereas the DNA furnished D and trimming. In this sample the table shows over 450,000 clones, roughly nine tenths of which occur a single time. Of the sample, approximately 0.9% falls within the top ten clones.

At one collaborating source in Seattle, patients were enrolled during active infection and were followed longitudinally through the course of disease. The collaborating institutions used their own protocols to collect whole blood in K2EDTA tubes. For TCRbeta analysis, collaborators shipped samples in one of three forms: frozen whole blood, isolated PBMCs, or DNA extracted from either of those sample types. Trimming removed 6 bases from V and 5 bases from J, leaving 14 bases between the germline ends. The CDR3 runs 14 amino acids, cysteine and phenylalanine included. Here the CDR3 DNA is all that survives: 42 bases in frame from base 1. CDR1 and CDR2 (MNHEY, SVGAGI) derive from the germline V gene. Comments on this clone: Its recognized antigen is unknown. Base-call qualities are not available, and no considerably larger clone is one nucleotide away.

This sequence originates from a man between 18 and 35 years old with COVID-19, enrolled during active disease. Input material: peripheral blood. The V gene is TRBV6-5 and the J gene is TRBJ2-1; a weak D assignment points to TRBD2 (6 bases agree). The DNA reads TGTGCCAGCAGACGCCCTAGCGCCGACAATGAGCAGTTCTTC. Translated, this gives CASRRPSADNEQFF.